This is a list of T cell receptor beta chains from one sample in a study of cytomegalovirus exposure and HLA in healthy donors. Only in-frame clones appear in the TCRdb table, and some are missing; sequencing was by immunoSEQ multiplex PCR. Here the sample spans about 94,000 clones, around 66% being singletons. Sequenced input: PBMCs. The receptor set was obtained from a young man in good health and CMV-seronegative. Each CDR3 is given with its conserved first and last residue. A D gene is named only where the DNA matches it firmly. Clone size, where shown, is once, few, many, or a class for clones that have expanded.

d_call: TRBD2
v_call: TRBV4-3
j_call: TRBJ2-6
clone_size: .
cdr3_aa: CASSLTSGGSLGANVLTF
cdr3_nt: TGCGCCAGCAGCCTAACAAGCGGGGGATCTCTGGGGGCCAACGTCCTGACTTTC

d_call: .
v_call: TRBV13
j_call: TRBJ2-2
clone_size: few
cdr3_aa: CASSLRGGAGELFF
cdr3_nt: TGTGCCAGCAGCTTAAGGGGGGGCGCCGGGGAGCTGTTTTTT

d_call: TRBD1
v_call: TRBV5-1
j_call: TRBJ2-3
clone_size: .
cdr3_aa: CASSSQGVTTDTQYF
cdr3_nt: TGCGCCAGCAGCTCACAGGGGGTGACCACAGATACGCAGTATTTT

d_call: .
v_call: TRBV10-1
j_call: TRBJ1-1
clone_size: .
cdr3_aa: CASRNSIDTEAFF
cdr3_nt: TGCGCCAGCAGAAACAGCATAGACACTGAAGCTTTCTTT

d_call: TRBD2
v_call: TRBV6-5
j_call: TRBJ2-1
clone_size: once
cdr3_aa: CASSLPVGGRNEQFF
cdr3_nt: TGTGCCAGCAGTCTCCCAGTGGGCGGGAGAAATGAGCAGTTCTTC

d_call: TRBD1
v_call: TRBV7-8
j_call: TRBJ2-7
clone_size: .
cdr3_aa: CASSGRQGVGQYF
cdr3_nt: TGTGCCAGCAGCGGTAGACAGGGGGTGGGGCAGTACTTC

d_call: TRBD2
v_call: TRBV10-3
j_call: TRBJ2-7
clone_size: .
cdr3_aa: CAIRDRLAGVDEQYF
cdr3_nt: TGTGCCATCCGTGATAGGCTAGCGGGAGTCGACGAGCAGTACTTC

d_call: .
v_call: TRBV2
j_call: TRBJ2-7
clone_size: .
cdr3_aa: CASSPLALGEQYF
cdr3_nt: TGTGCCAGCAGTCCACTAGCTCTCGGGGAGCAGTACTTC

d_call: TRBD1
v_call: TRBV5-4
j_call: TRBJ1-1
clone_size: once
cdr3_aa: CASSSARQGGDTEAFF
cdr3_nt: TGTGCCAGCAGCTCGGCTAGACAGGGAGGTGACACTGAAGCTTTCTTT

d_call: .
v_call: TRBV19
j_call: TRBJ1-1
clone_size: .
cdr3_aa: CASSAPPAPGAFF
cdr3_nt: TGTGCCAGTAGTGCCCCACCGGCCCCGGGGGCTTTCTTT

d_call: .
v_call: TRBV5-4
j_call: TRBJ2-7
clone_size: .
cdr3_aa: CASSLDAGASYEQYF
cdr3_nt: TGTGCCAGCAGCTTGGACGCAGGGGCTTCCTACGAGCAGTACTTC

d_call: .
v_call: TRBV4-2
j_call: TRBJ2-5
clone_size: .
cdr3_aa: CASSPSEVQETQYF
cdr3_nt: TGTGCCAGCAGCCCTAGCGAAGTCCAAGAGACCCAGTACTTC

d_call: .
v_call: TRBV11-2
j_call: TRBJ2-7
clone_size: .
cdr3_aa: CASSPFVGGLYYEQYF
cdr3_nt: TGTGCCAGCAGCCCTTTTGTCGGGGGATTGTACTACGAGCAGTACTTC

d_call: TRBD1
v_call: TRBV6-6
j_call: TRBJ1-1
clone_size: .
cdr3_aa: CATTAGTENTEAFF
cdr3_nt: TGTGCCACCACGGCCGGGACAGAGAACACTGAAGCTTTCTTT

d_call: .
v_call: TRBV2
j_call: TRBJ1-4
clone_size: .
cdr3_aa: CASSESRGGEKLFF
cdr3_nt: TGTGCCAGCAGTGAGTCGCGGGGTGGTGAAAAACTGTTTTTT

d_call: TRBD1
v_call: TRBV18
j_call: TRBJ1-6
clone_size: once
cdr3_aa: CASSRDSKNSPLHF
cdr3_nt: TGTGCCAGCTCCAGGGACAGTAAAAATTCACCCCTCCACTTT

d_call: .
v_call: TRBV11-2
j_call: TRBJ2-1
clone_size: .
cdr3_aa: CASSLDRQVDEQFF
cdr3_nt: TGTGCCAGCAGCTTAGATCGGCAGGTCGATGAGCAGTTCTTC

d_call: .
v_call: TRBV5-1
j_call: TRBJ2-1
clone_size: .
cdr3_aa: CASSLASAPYNEQFF
cdr3_nt: TGCGCCAGCAGCTTGGCTAGCGCTCCCTACAATGAGCAGTTCTTC

d_call: .
v_call: TRBV10-2
j_call: TRBJ1-2
clone_size: few
cdr3_aa: CASRGGNYGYTF
cdr3_nt: TGCGCCAGCAGGGGGGGGAACTATGGCTACACCTTC

d_call: TRBD1
v_call: TRBV9
j_call: TRBJ1-2
clone_size: .
cdr3_aa: CASSAKDRASISYTF
cdr3_nt: TGTGCCAGCAGCGCCAAGGACAGGGCTTCTATTAGCTACACCTTC

d_call: TRBD1
v_call: TRBV28
j_call: TRBJ1-5
clone_size: .
cdr3_aa: CASSLVTGRPPNQPQHF
cdr3_nt: TGTGCCAGCAGTCTCGTGACAGGGAGACCACCCAATCAGCCCCAGCATTTT

d_call: .
v_call: TRBV4-3
j_call: TRBJ1-5
clone_size: few
cdr3_aa: CASSQDTSGQPQHF
cdr3_nt: TGCGCCAGCAGCCAAGATACCTCGGGTCAGCCCCAGCATTTT